Here is one T cell receptor (beta chain) with its context. This sample is part of a study of blood T cell repertoires in COVID-19. Turning to the study itself: From T cells, B-cell-depleted T cells, or PBMCs came the material, which was cDNA or gDNA.

This table comes from immunoSEQ multiplex PCR, and its TCRdb copy is limited to in-frame clones, with some not included. The sample lists around 180,000 clones; about 88% were seen once. The CDR3 covers 16 residues. CDR1 and CDR2 from the germline V gene are SGHDT and YYEEEE. The trim removed 4 bases at V and 5 bases at J, leaving 9 bases unmatched. The chain has TRBV5-6 and TRBJ2-1, with 10 bases lining up with TRBD1. The sequencing sample was made of peripheral blood. This sequence originates from a human donor in a cohort sampled during active COVID-19. CDR3: CASSTPGTGADNEQFF. CDR3 sequence (DNA): TGTGCCAGCAGCACCCCCGGGACAGGGGCGGACAATGAGCAGTTCTTC.